This section outlines one T cell receptor beta chain sequence together with its context. What it binds is not known. The data originate from a study of cytomegalovirus exposure and HLA in healthy donors. Broader study findings: Later on, a genetic analysis was performed. It linked a missense variant in DCLRE1C with V- and J-gene trimming of TCR beta.

Germline loops: CDR1 SGDLS, CDR2 YYNGEE. There are 13 residues in the CDR3. With 0 bases removed from V and 7 bases from J, the gap between germline ends came to 11 bases. Amplification used 60 Vbeta primers and 13 Jbeta primers. Profiling relied on immunoSEQ multiplex PCR, and the TCRdb table lists in-frame clones only, not all of them. The profile covers some 120,000 clones, with 80% appearing a single time and under 3% taken by the ten largest. The chain joins TRBV9 to TRBJ2-7; perhaps TRBD1 as D (6 bases). The clonotype originates from a man aged 25-45 years in good health and CMV-seronegative. The sequenced material came from PBMCs. The CDR3 DNA reads as TGTGCCAGCAGCGTAGGGGGGCCGGGGGAGCAGTACTTC. This codes for CASSVGGPGEQYF.